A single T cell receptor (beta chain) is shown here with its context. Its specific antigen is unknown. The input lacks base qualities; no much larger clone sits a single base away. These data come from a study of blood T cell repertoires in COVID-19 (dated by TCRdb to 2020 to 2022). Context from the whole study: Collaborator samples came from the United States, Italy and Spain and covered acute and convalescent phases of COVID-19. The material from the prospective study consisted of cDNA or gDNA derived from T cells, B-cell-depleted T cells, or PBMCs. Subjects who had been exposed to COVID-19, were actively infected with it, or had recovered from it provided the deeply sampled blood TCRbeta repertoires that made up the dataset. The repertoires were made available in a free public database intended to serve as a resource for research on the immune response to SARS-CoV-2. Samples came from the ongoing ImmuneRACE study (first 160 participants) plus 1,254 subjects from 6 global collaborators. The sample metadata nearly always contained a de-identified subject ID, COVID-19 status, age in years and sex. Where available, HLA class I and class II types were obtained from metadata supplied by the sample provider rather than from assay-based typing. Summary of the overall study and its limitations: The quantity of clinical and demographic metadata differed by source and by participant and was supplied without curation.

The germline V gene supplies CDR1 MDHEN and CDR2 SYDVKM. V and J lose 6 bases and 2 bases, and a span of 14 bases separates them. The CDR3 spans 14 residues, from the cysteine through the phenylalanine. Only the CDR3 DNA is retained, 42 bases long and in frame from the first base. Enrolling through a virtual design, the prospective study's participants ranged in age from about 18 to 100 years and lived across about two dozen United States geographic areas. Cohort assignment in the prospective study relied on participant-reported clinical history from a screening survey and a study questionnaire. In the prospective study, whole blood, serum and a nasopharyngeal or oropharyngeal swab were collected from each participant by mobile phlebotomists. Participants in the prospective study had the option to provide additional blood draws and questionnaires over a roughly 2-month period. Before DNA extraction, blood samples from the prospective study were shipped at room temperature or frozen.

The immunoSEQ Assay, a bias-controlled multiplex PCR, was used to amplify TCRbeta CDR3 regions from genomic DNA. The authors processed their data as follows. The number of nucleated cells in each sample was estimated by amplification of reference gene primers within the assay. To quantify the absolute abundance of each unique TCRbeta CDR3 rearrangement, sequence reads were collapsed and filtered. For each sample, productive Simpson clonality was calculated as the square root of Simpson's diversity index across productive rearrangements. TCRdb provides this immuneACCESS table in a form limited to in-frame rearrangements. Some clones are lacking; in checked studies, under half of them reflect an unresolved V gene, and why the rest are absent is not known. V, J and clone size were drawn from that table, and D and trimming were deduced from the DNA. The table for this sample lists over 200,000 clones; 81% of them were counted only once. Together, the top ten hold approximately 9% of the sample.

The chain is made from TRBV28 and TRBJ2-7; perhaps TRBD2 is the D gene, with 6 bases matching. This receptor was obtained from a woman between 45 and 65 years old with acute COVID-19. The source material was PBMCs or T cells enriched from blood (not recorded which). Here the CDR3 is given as CASRRPAGPYEQYF. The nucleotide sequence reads TGTGCCAGCAGGAGGCCTGCGGGGCCCTACGAGCAGTACTTC.